One sample yielded the 15 T cell receptor beta chains listed below, sequenced in a study of regulatory T cells in long-lasting Graves disease. Time point reported: persistent/refractory GD, antithyroid drugs over 5 years with positive TRAb. Making the TCR library involved RNA that had been extracted from PBMCs. CDR3 regions were amplified by Arm-PCR using iRepertoire HTBI primers to build TCR beta libraries. TCRdb re-derived calls from the multiplex PCR reads in MiXCR, one entry per CDR3 protein. The table has roughly 500,000 distinct CDR3 sequences, about 20% seen once. The material sequenced was peripheral blood mononuclear cells (PBMCs), taken when the disease was refractory, from a patient treated with antithyroid drugs. All receptors come from a female donor with Graves disease.

V usage is TRBV9 and J usage is TRBJ2-7; 13 bases align to TRBD2. This CDR3 has 17 amino acids. Germline V CDR1 and CDR2: SGDLS, YYNGEE. The trim removed 1 base at V and 5 bases at J, leaving 9 bases unmatched. This CDR3 reads CASSVTDTGLAGNEQYF. The DNA of the CDR3 is TGTGCCAGCAGCGTAACAGACACGGGACTAGCGGGAAACGAGCAGTACTTC.

CDR3 residues: CASSLVAGEGDTQYF. The CDR3 DNA sequence: TGTGCCAGCAGCTTAGTAGCGGGGGAGGGGGATACGCAGTATTTT. This sequence joins TRBV7-2 and TRBJ2-3, with 9 bases aligning to TRBD2. Germline trimming cut 1 base from V and 6 bases from J; bases unmatched to any gene: 5. Germline V gives CDR1 SGHTA, CDR2 FQGNSA. The CDR3 is made up of 15 amino acids.

The CDR3 nucleotides are TGTGCCAGTACTGCGGGGGGGCGCGATCAGCCCCAGCATTTT. Translating it yields CASTAGGRDQPQHF. The chain links TRBV19 to TRBJ1-5; a weak D match, TRBD1 (6 bases). V lost 7 bases, J lost 5 bases, and 15 bases lay in between. This CDR3 contains 14 residues. Per germline, CDR1 LNHDA and CDR2 SQIVND (reference sequence).

There are a few counts of this clonotype. The chain joins TRBV20-1 to TRBJ2-5, with no clear D. The V and J ends lost 4 bases and 4 bases respectively, with 4 bases between them. The CDR3 is 10 residues long. Germline-derived CDR1 and CDR2 are DFQATT and SNEGSKA (reference sequence). Here the CDR3 reads CSAMVETQYF. The CDR3 DNA is TGCAGTGCTATGGTAGAGACCCAGTACTTC.

This clonotype was detected only a few times. The rearrangement links TRBV19 to TRBJ1-1; D remains ambiguous. V lost 3 bases and J 0 bases, leaving 11 bases between the germline ends. The length of the CDR3 is 15 residues. Germline lookup yields CDR1 LNHDA and CDR2 SQIVND (reference sequence). CDR3 bases: TGTGCCAGTAGTATTAACAATTACATGAACACTGAAGCTTTCTTT. Translated, it gives CASSINNYMNTEAFF.

Ten or more counts support this clonotype. This rearrangement joins TRBV28 to TRBJ1-1; D call uncertain. This CDR3 region has 13 residues. The V gene lost 3 bases and the J gene lost 5 bases, with 10 bases spanning the gap. Germline assignment: CDR1 MDHEN and CDR2 SYDVKM. The CDR3 protein is CASSFRRGTEAFF. CDR3 DNA: TGTGCCAGCAGTTTTAGAAGAGGGACTGAAGCTTTCTTT.

This clonotype came up a few times. The chain recombines TRBV5-4 with TRBJ2-5, with a weak D call TRBD1 (5 bases). The CDR3 contains 16 residues. V shed 4 bases and J shed 2 bases, with 18 bases lying between them. Germline V lookup: CDR1 SGHNT, CDR2 YYREEE (reference sequence). In DNA form, the CDR3 reads TGTGCCAGCAGCACCCCTAAGGAAGGGGTTCAAGAGACCCAGTACTTC. It is translated as CASSTPKEGVQETQYF.

J is TRBJ1-2 and V is TRBV20-1; TRBD1 matches at 11 bases. Germline CDR1 and CDR2: DFQATT and SNEGSKA (reference sequence). Trimming at V came to 5 bases and at J to 6 bases, leaving 8 bases not matched to a gene. The CDR3 spans 14 residues. The CDR3 coding sequence is TGCAGTGCTTATGGACAGGGGGCGCCGGATGGCTACACCTTC. Amino acid sequence: CSAYGQGAPDGYTF.

This clonotype showed up many times. This chain links TRBV12-3 or TRBV12-4 with TRBJ1-2; D ambiguous. The CDR3 has 14 amino acids. V was cut by 5 bases and J by 7 bases, with 17 bases left in between. The DNA for the CDR3 is TGTGCCAGCAGTCCTCGGGTAGCGTCAGGTGGCTACACCTTC. The encoded protein is CASSPRVASGGYTF.

The chain couples TRBV6-2 or TRBV6-3 to TRBJ1-6; D is unclear. Germline V gives CDR1 MNHEY, CDR2 SVGEGT. V was trimmed by 3 bases and J by 9 bases, leaving 15 bases between them. CDR3 size: 15 residues. CDR3 region: CASSYDDRSGSPLHF. For the CDR3, the DNA is TGTGCCAGCAGTTATGATGATCGCTCGGGTTCACCCCTCCACTTT.

In its sample, this clonotype was seen many times. The chain has TRBV2 and TRBJ2-7; D is undetermined. The CDR3 consists of 14 residues. Germline V lookup: CDR1 SNHLY, CDR2 FYNNEI. The V end was cut by 6 bases, the J end by 3 bases, with 15 bases between. The CDR3 region is CASSALLFGYEQYF. CDR3 DNA sequence: TGTGCCAGCAGCGCACTTCTATTTGGCTACGAGCAGTACTTC.

This clonotype was recorded many times. The chain joins TRBV5-1 to TRBJ1-1, with D maybe TRBD1 (6 bases). Looked up from germline, CDR1 is SGHRS and CDR2 is YFSETQ. CDR3 length: 13 residues. V lost 0 bases and J lost 9, with 12 bases in between. CDR3 DNA sequence: TGCGCCAGCAGCTTGGGACAGGCAAGTCAAGCTTTCTTT. It translates to CASSLGQASQAFF.

This clonotype has more than one count but fewer than ten. The rearrangement uses TRBV3-1 and TRBJ1-5; 7 nucleotides line up with TRBD1. This CDR3 contains 15 residues. V was clipped by 7 bases and J by 0 bases; unmatched bases: 6. Germline V lookup: CDR1 LGHDT, CDR2 YNNKEL (reference sequence). The CDR3 protein is CASTQGDGSNQPQHF. The CDR3 region has the DNA TGTGCCAGCACCCAGGGGGACGGTAGCAATCAGCCCCAGCATTTT.

J is TRBJ1-1 and V is TRBV5-5, with a weak D call TRBD1 (5 bases). From germline, CDR1 is SGHKS and CDR2 YYEKEE (reference sequence). There are 12 residues in the CDR3. V was shortened by 3 bases and J by 11 bases, with 14 bases between the two germline ends. CDR3 in DNA: TGTGCCAGCAGCTCGGACACCCCAGGCGCTTTCTTT. Protein product: CASSSDTPGAFF.

A note on this clonotype: A much larger clone lies a single base off, so this may be a read error. The J gene is TRBJ2-7, the V gene TRBV12-3 or TRBV12-4, with D unclear. There are 13 residues in the CDR3. CDR3 region: CTSSPGDFGEQYF. The CDR3 DNA follows: TGTACCAGCAGCCCCGGAGACTTCGGCGAGCAGTACTTC.